Sequencing of this TCR beta chain was carried out in a study of blood T cell repertoires in COVID-19. On the study more broadly: Samples representing acute and convalescent COVID-19 were sourced from the United States, Italy and Spain. PBMCs, B-cell-depleted T cells, or T cells were the source of the cDNA or gDNA that made up the material.

Which cohort a participant joined came from the clinical history participants gave. Original processing methods: Amplification from reference gene primers served as the basis for estimated nucleated cell counts. The protocol was immunoSEQ multiplex PCR, while the TCRdb copy is restricted to in-frame clones and leaves out a portion. V, J and clone size are those of that table, while D and trimming were read from the DNA. The table shows around 420,000 clones, with approximately 88% occurring only once. The CDR3 totals 15 residues. The J segment lost 5 bases and the V segment lost 2 bases, leaving 4 bases of the junction unmatched. The germline gives CDR1 SGHVS, CDR2 FQNEAQ.

The J gene is TRBJ2-3, the V gene TRBV7-8; 10 positions match TRBD2. The TCR sequence derives from a woman in her thirties or forties with acute COVID-19. The sample consisted of PBMCs or T cells enriched from blood (not recorded which). This CDR3 reads CASSLLAGVGDTQYF. The CDR3 region has the DNA TGTGCCAGCAGCTTACTAGCGGGGGTGGGAGATACGCAGTATTTT.